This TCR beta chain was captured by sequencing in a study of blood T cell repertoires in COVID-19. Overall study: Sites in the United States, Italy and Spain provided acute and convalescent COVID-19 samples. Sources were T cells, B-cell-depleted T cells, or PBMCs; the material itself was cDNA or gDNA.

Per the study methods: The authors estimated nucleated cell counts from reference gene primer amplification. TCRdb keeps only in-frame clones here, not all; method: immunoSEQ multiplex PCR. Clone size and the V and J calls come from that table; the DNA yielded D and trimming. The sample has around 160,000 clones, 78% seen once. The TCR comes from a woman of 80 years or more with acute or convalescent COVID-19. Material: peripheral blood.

CDR3 residues: CASSPDQGSTEAFF. The CDR3 DNA reads TGTGCCAGCTCACCAGATCAGGGGAGTACTGAAGCTTTCTTT. V gene TRBV18 combines with J gene TRBJ1-1; TRBD1 is a possible D gene (6 bases). CDR1 and CDR2 from the germline V gene are KGHSH and LQKENI. CDR3 length: 14 amino acids. V was trimmed by 2 bases and J by 5 bases, leaving 12 bases between them.